Below are 9 T cell receptor beta chains sequenced from a single sample in a study of T cells after yellow fever vaccination. TCRdb re-called the 5' RACE reads with MiXCR, one entry per CDR3 protein. Among approximately 240,000 distinct CDR3 sequences listed, about 3.9% were seen once. Sequenced here: PBMCs, sampled 15 days after the yellow fever booster vaccination. The origin of the receptors is a man between 18 and 29 years old who received the YFV17D yellow fever vaccine.

This clonotype was observed many times. The chain recombines TRBV7-9 with TRBJ1-2, with D tentatively TRBD1 (5 bases). The V end lost 8 bases, the J end lost 3 bases, and 16 bases lay between the germline ends. This CDR3 contains 14 residues. CDR1 SEHNR and CDR2 FQNEAQ come from the germline V gene (reference sequence). CDR3 sequence (DNA): TGTGCCAGCGCACTGGGGCAGGGTGACTATGGCTACACCTTC. Its protein is CASALGQGDYGYTF.

In this sample, this clonotype turned up many times. This chain uses TRBV6-5 with TRBJ2-3, with D perhaps matching TRBD2 (5 bases). CDR1 and CDR2 from the germline V gene are MNHEY and SVGAGI. V gave up 7 bases and J gave up 2 bases, with 16 bases separating them. The CDR3 is 15 residues long. The DNA of the CDR3 is TGTGCCAGCACTAGCCTTGGGGTTTACACAGATACGCAGTATTTT. This translates into CASTSLGVYTDTQYF.

This clonotype was counted many times. This sequence joins TRBV5-8 and TRBJ1-2; perhaps TRBD1 as D (6 bases). The V end was cut by 4 bases, the J end by 4 bases, with 14 bases between. This CDR3 spans 14 amino acids. Germline values: CDR1 SGHTS, CDR2 YDEGEE. The CDR3 DNA sequence: TGTGCCAGCAGCGCAGCTGGACAGACCTATGGCTACACCTTC. Encoded protein: CASSAAGQTYGYTF.

In this sample, this clonotype turned up many times. The chain has TRBV15 and TRBJ1-1; D not resolved. The CDR3 has 11 residues. The ends were cut back, 4 bases at V and 7 bases at J, with 7 bases in the middle. CDR1 and CDR2 (germline): LNHNV, YYDKDF (reference sequence). CDR3 sequence reads: CATSTRGEAFF. CDR3 bases: TGTGCCACCAGCACCCGAGGTGAAGCTTTCTTT.

This clonotype appeared many times. The V call is TRBV6-5, the J call TRBJ1-1; tentatively, D is TRBD1 (5 bases). Trimming took off 1 base at V and 4 bases at J, with 16 bases between the two ends. The CDR3 runs 16 residues. Germline-derived CDR1 and CDR2 are MNHEY and SVGAGI. The CDR3 bases are TGTGCCAGCAGTTACTGGCGGGGGGGAGGCGTCACTGAAGCTTTCTTT. It yields the protein CASSYWRGGGVTEAFF.

This clonotype was observed at least ten times. This chain joins TRBV4-3 and TRBJ2-3; either TRBD1 or TRBD2 may supply D (6 bases each). Trimming took off 2 bases at V and 5 bases at J, with 14 bases between the two ends. Germline loops: CDR1 LGHNA, CDR2 YSLEER. The CDR3 has 15 amino acids. The CDR3 bases are TGCGCCAGCAGCCAAACCCCGAGGGGGGTAGATACGCAGTATTTT. It translates to CASSQTPRGVDTQYF.

This clonotype was observed at least ten times. This chain links TRBV20-1 with TRBJ2-3; 12 nucleotides line up with TRBD1. This CDR3 region has 17 residues. The germline V gene has CDR1 DFQATT and CDR2 SNEGSKA (reference sequence). Trimming removed 5 bases from V and 5 bases from J; junction bases left unmatched: 14. The CDR3, as DNA: TGCAGTGCTGCAGGTCTCGGGACAGGGGGCCGGAGAGATACGCAGTATTTT. It codes for CSAAGLGTGGRRDTQYF.

The table lists this clonotype with many counts. The chain links TRBV6-5 to TRBJ1-1; D not resolved. The V gene's germline CDR1 is MNHEY and CDR2 SVGAGI. V shed 6 bases and J shed 1 base, with 12 bases lying between them. CDR3 length equals 14 residues. The CDR3 DNA is TGTGCCAGCAGCCCCCTCCGGAAGAACACTGAAGCTTTCTTT. Translating it yields CASSPLRKNTEAFF.

This clonotype occurred many times. The CDR3 reads CSASPRFGPQHF. The CDR3 DNA follows: TGCAGTGCTAGTCCCCGATTTGGGCCCCAGCATTTT. The chain links TRBV20-1 to TRBJ1-5, with D unclear. This CDR3 is built from 12 residues. V was clipped by 3 bases and J by 9 bases, with 12 bases between them. CDR1 is DFQATT, CDR2 SNEGSKA, per germline (reference sequence).